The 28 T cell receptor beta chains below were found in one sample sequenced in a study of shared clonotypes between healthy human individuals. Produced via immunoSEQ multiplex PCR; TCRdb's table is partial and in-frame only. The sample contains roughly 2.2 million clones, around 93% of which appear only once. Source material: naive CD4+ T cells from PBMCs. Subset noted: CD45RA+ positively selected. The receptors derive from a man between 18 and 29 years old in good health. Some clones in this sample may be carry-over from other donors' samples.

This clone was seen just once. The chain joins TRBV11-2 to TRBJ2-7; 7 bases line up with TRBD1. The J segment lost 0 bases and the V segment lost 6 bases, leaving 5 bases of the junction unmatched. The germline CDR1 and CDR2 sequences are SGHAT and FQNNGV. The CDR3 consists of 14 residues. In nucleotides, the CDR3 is TGTGCCAGCAGTCTCTGGACAGGCTCCTACGAGCAGTACTTC. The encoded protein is CASSLWTGSYEQYF.

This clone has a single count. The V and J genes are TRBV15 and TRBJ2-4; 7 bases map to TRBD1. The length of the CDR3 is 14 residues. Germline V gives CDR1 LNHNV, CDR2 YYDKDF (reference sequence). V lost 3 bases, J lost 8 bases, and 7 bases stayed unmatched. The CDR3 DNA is TGTGCCACCAGCAGGGACAGGCCGAGGGACATTCAGTACTTC. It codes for CATSRDRPRDIQYF.

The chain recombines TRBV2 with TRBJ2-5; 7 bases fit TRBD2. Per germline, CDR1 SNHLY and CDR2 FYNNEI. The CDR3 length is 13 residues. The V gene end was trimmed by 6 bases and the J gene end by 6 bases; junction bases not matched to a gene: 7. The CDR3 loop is CASSTGTNKTQYF. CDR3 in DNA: TGTGCCAGCAGCACCGGGACTAACAAGACCCAGTACTTC.

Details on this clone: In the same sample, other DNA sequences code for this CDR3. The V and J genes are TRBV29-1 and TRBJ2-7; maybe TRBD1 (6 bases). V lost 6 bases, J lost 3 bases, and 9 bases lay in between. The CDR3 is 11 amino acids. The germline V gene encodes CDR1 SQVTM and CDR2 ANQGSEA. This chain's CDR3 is CSVRGSYEQYF. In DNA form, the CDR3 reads TGCAGCGTCAGGGGCAGCTACGAGCAGTACTTC.

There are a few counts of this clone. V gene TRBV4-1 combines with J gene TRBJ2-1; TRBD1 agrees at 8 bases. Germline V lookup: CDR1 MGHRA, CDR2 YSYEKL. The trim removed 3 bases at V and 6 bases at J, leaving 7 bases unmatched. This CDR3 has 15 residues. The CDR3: CASSQWTGLGNEQFF. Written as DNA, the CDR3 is TGCGCCAGCAGCCAGTGGACAGGGCTCGGCAATGAGCAGTTCTTC.

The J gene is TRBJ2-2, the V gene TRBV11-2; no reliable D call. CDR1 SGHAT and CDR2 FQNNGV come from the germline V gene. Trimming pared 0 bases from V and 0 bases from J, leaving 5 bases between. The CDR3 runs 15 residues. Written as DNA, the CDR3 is TGTGCCAGCAGCTTAGAAGTTGCGAACACCGGGGAGCTGTTTTTT. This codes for CASSLEVANTGELFF.

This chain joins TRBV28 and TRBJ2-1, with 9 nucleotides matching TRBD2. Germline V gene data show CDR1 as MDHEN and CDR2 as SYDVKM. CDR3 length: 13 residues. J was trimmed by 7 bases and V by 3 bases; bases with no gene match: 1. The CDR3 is CASSLSGGNEQFF. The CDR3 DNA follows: TGTGCCAGCAGTTTGAGCGGGGGGAATGAGCAGTTCTTC.

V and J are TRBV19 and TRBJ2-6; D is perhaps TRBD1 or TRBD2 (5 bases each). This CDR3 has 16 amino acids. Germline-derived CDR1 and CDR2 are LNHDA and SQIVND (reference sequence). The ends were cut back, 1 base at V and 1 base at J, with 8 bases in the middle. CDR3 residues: CASSIGWGSGANVLTF. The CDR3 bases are TGTGCCAGTAGTATAGGGTGGGGGTCTGGGGCCAACGTCCTGACTTTC.

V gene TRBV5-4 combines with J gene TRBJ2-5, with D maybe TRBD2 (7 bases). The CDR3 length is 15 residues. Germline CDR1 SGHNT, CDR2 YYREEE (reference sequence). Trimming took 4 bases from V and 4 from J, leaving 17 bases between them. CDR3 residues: CASSLGGPGGETQYF. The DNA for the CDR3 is TGTGCCAGCAGCCTGGGGGGCCCGGGGGGAGAGACCCAGTACTTC.

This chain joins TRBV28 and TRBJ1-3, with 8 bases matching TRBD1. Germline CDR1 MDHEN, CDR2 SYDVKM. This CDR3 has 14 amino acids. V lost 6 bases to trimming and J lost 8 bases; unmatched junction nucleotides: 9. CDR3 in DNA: TGTGCCAGCAGACGAGGAGGGACAGGCGACACCATATATTTT. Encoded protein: CASRRGGTGDTIYF.

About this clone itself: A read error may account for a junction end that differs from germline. The CDR3 loop is CASALSNEQFF. CDR3 DNA sequence: TGTGCTAGTGCTTTGAGCAATGAGCAGTTCTTC. This chain uses TRBV12-5 with TRBJ2-1; D unresolved. The germline gives CDR1 LGHNT, CDR2 FRNRAP. The CDR3 covers 11 residues.

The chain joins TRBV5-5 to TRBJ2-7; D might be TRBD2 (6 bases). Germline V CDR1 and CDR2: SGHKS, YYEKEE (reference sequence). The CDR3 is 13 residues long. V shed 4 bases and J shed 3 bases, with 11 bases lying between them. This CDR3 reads CASSVDGGYEQYF. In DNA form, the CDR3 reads TGTGCCAGCAGCGTAGACGGGGGCTACGAGCAGTACTTC.

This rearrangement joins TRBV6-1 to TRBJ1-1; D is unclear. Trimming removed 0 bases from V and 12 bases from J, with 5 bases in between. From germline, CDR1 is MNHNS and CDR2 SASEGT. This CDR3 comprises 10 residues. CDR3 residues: CASSEAFPFF. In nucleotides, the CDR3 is TGTGCCAGCAGTGAAGCCTTTCCTTTCTTT.

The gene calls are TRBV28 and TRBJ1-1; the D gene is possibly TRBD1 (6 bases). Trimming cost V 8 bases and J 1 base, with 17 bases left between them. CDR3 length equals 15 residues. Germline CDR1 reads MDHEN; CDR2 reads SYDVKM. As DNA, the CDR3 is TGTGCCAGCCCGCCGAGGGGGGGCCCGAACACTGAAGCTTTCTTT. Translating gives CASPPRGGPNTEAFF.

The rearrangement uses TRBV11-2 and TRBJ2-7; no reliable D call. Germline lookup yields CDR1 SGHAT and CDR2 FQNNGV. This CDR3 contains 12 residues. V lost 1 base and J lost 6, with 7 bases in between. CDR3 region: CASSLGGSEQYF. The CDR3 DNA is TGTGCCAGCAGCTTAGGGGGAAGCGAGCAGTACTTC.

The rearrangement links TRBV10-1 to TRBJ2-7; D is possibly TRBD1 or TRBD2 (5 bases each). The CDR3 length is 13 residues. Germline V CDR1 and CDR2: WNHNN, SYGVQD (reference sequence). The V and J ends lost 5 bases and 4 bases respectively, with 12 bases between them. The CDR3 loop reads CASSTAGTYEQYF. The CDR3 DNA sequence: TGCGCCAGCAGTACGGCAGGGACGTACGAGCAGTACTTC.

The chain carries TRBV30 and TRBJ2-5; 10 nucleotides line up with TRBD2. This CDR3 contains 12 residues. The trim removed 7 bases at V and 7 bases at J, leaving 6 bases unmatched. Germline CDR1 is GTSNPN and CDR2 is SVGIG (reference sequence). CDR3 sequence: CASGLAVPTQYF. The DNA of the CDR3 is TGTGCCTCCGGACTAGCGGTTCCGACCCAGTACTTC. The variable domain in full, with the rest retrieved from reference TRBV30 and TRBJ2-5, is SQTIHQWPATLVQPVGSPLSLECTVEGTSNPNLYWYRQAAGRGLQLLFYSVGIGQISSEVPQNLSASRPQDRQFILSSKKLLLSDSGFYLCASGLAVPTQYFGPGTRLLVL.

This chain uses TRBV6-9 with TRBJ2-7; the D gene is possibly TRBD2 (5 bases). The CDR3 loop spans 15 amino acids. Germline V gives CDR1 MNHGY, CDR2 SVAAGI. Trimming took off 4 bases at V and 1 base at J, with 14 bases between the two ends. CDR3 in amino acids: CASSFRRVFSYEQYF. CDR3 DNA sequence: TGTGCCAGCAGTTTCAGGCGGGTATTTTCCTACGAGCAGTACTTC.

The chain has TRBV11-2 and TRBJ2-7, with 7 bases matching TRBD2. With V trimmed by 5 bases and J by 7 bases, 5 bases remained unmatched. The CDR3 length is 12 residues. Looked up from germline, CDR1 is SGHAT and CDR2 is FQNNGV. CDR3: CASSKPSGEQYF. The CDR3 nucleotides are TGTGCCAGCAGCAAACCTAGCGGTGAGCAGTACTTC.

CDR3 sequence: CASSQDDGTANTEAFF. The CDR3 DNA follows: TGCGCCAGCAGCCAAGACGACGGGACAGCCAACACTGAAGCTTTCTTT. The chain has TRBV4-1 and TRBJ1-1; 7 positions agree with TRBD1. The J segment lost 2 bases and the V segment lost 0 bases, leaving 6 bases of the junction unmatched. Per the germline V gene, CDR1 is MGHRA and CDR2 is YSYEKL. There are 16 residues in the CDR3.

The CDR3 DNA sequence: TGTGCCAGCGGGGAAGGGACAGGAGCTAGCAATCAGCCCCAGCATTTT. Translating gives CASGEGTGASNQPQHF. This chain links TRBV2 with TRBJ1-5, with 8 positions matching TRBD1. Trimming removed 8 bases from V and 0 bases from J; junction bases left unmatched: 9. The germline V gene encodes CDR1 SNHLY and CDR2 FYNNEI. This CDR3 has 16 residues.

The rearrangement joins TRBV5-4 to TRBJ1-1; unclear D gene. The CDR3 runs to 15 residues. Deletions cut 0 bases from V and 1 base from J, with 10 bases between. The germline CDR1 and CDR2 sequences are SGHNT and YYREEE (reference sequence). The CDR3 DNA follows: TGTGCCAGCAGCTTGGGATTGACGGGGAACACTGAAGCTTTCTTT. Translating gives CASSLGLTGNTEAFF. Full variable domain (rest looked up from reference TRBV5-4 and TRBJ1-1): ETGVTQSPTHLIKTRGQQVTLRCSSQSGHNTVSWYQQALGQGPQFIFQYYREEENGRGNFPPRFSGLQFPNYSSELNVNALELDDSALYLCASSLGLTGNTEAFFGQGTRLTVV.

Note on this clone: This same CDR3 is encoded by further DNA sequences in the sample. This CDR3 is CASSIQGATEAFF. CDR3 coding DNA: TGCGCCAGCAGTATACAGGGGGCCACTGAAGCTTTCTTT. This rearrangement joins TRBV5-1 to TRBJ1-1, with 9 bases fitting TRBD1. The CDR3 is made up of 13 amino acids. The germline CDR1 and CDR2 sequences are SGHRS and YFSETQ. V lost 5 bases, J lost 4 bases, and 3 bases stayed unmatched.

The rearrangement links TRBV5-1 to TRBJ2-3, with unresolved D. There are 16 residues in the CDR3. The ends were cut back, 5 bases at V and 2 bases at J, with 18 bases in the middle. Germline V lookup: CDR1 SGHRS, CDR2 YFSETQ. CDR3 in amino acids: CASSSDPGFSTDTQYF. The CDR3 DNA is TGCGCCAGCAGTTCTGATCCCGGCTTTTCCACAGATACGCAGTATTTT.

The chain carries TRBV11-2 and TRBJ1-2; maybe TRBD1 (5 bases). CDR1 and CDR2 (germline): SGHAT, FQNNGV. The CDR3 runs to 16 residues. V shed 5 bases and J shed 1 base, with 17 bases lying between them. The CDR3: CASSQARAGVNYGYTF. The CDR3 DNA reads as TGTGCCAGCAGCCAAGCCCGGGCGGGGGTTAACTATGGCTACACCTTC.

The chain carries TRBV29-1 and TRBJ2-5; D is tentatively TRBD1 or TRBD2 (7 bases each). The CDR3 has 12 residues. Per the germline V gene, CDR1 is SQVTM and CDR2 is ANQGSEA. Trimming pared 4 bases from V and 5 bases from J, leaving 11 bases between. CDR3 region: CSVAGGDETQYF. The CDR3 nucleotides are TGCAGCGTTGCAGGGGGGGACGAGACCCAGTACTTC.

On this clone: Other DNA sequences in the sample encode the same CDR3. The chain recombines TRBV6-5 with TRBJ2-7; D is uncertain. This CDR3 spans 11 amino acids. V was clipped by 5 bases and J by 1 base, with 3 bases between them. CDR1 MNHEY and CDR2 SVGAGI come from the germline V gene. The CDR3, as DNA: TGTGCCAGCAGTACTTCCTACGAGCAGTACTTC. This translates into CASSTSYEQYF.

The CDR3: CASQRGQGYNSPLHF. The CDR3 nucleotides are TGTGCCAGCCAGAGGGGACAGGGATATAATTCACCCCTCCACTTT. The chain couples TRBV25-1 to TRBJ1-6, with TRBD1 matching 9 bases. V shed 8 bases and J 4 bases; nucleotides not matched to a gene: 6. CDR1 MGHDK and CDR2 SYGVNS come from the germline V gene. The CDR3 runs 15 residues.